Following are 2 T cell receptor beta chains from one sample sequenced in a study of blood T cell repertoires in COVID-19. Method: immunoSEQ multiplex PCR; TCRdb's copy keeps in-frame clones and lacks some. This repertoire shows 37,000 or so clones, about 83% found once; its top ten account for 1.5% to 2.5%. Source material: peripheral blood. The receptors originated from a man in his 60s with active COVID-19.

Written as DNA, the CDR3 is TGTGCCAGCAGCTTAGACAGGTCGGGGGGGCCGGAGACCCAGTACTTC. As protein: CASSLDRSGGPETQYF. V gene TRBV11-2 combines with J gene TRBJ2-5; 8 positions match TRBD2. V shed 0 bases and J 5 bases; nucleotides not matched to a gene: 8. Germline V gene sequence: CDR1 SGHAT, CDR2 FQNNGV. The CDR3 totals 16 residues.

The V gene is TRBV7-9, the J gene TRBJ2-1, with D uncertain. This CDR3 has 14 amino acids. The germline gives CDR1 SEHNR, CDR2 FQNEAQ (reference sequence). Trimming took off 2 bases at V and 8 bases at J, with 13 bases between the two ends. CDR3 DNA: TGTGCCAGCAGCTTACCCCTCTCCCCCCATGAGCAGTTCTTC. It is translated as CASSLPLSPHEQFF.